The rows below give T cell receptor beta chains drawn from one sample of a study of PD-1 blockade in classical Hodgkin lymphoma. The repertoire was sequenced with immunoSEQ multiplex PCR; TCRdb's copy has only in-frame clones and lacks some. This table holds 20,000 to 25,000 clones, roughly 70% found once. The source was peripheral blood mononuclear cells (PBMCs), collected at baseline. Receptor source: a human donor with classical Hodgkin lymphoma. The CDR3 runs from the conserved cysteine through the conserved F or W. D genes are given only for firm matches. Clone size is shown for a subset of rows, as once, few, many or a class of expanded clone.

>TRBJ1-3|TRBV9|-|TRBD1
CASSEGQNSGNTIYF
TGTGCCAGCAGCGAGGGACAGAACTCTGGAAACACCATATATTTT
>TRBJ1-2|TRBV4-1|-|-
CASSQGTGREATF
TGCGCCAGCAGCCAAGGGACCGGGAGGGAGGCCACCTTC
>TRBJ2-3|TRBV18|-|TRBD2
CASSPQGLGRDTQYF
TGTGCCAGCTCACCACAGGGACTAGGGCGCGATACGCAGTATTTT
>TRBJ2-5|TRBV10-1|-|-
CACERGERKTQYF
TGCGCCTGCGAAAGGGGGGAAAGAAAGACCCAGTACTTC
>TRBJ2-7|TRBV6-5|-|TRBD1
CASSYDRARYEQYF
TGTGCCAGCAGTTACGACAGGGCCCGCTACGAGCAGTACTTC
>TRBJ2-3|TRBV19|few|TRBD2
CASSILPAGGPGDTQYF
TGTGCCAGTAGTATACTACCAGCGGGAGGGCCAGGGGATACGCAGTATTTT
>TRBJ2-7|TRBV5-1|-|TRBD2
CASSSAGESRDEQYF
TGCGCCAGCAGCTCAGCGGGAGAGTCTCGGGACGAGCAGTACTTC
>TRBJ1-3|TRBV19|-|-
CASSILEGNTIYF
TGTGCCAGTAGTATACTGGAAGGAAACACCATATATTTT
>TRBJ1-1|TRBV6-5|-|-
CASNLWGDTEAFF
TGTGCCAGCAATCTCTGGGGGGACACTGAAGCTTTCTTT
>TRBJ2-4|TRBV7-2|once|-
CASSLEVRAENIQYF
TGTGCCAGCAGCTTAGAAGTCCGCGCAGAGAACATTCAGTACTTC
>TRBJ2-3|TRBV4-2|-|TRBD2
CASRTGTSGRTDTQYF
TGTGCCAGCAGAACCGGGACTAGCGGGAGGACAGATACGCAGTATTTT
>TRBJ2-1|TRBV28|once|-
CASTISRGPYNEQFF
TGTGCCAGCACTATAAGTAGGGGCCCTTACAATGAGCAGTTCTTC
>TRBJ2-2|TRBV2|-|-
CASSDWGSYRAGELFF
TGTGCCAGCAGTGATTGGGGCTCTTATCGGGCCGGGGAGCTGTTTTTT
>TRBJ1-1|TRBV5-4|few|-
CASSLNPTSGLTEAFF
TGTGCCAGCAGCTTAAATCCCACCAGCGGTCTCACTGAAGCTTTCTTT
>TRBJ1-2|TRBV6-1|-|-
CASSSNYGYTF
TGTGCCAGCAGTTCCAACTATGGCTACACCTTC
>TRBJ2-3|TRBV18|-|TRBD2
CASSPLGGGKDTQYF
TGTGCCAGCTCACCGTTGGGCGGGGGAAAAGATACGCAGTATTTT
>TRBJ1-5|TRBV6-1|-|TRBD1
CASSDITGAGPQHF
TGTGCCAGCAGTGATATAACAGGGGCAGGGCCCCAGCATTTT
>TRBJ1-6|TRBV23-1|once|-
CASSQDRGDSPLHF
TGCGCCAGCAGTCAGGACCGGGGCGATTCACCCCTCCACTTT
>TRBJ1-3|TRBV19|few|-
CASSILSRGTIYF
TGTGCCAGTAGTATCCTGTCCCGTGGGACCATATATTTT
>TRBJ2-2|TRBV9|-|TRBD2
CASSVSGTNTGELFF
TGTGCCAGCAGCGTGAGCGGGACGAACACCGGGGAGCTGTTTTTT
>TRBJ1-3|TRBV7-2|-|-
CASKSDRSGNTIYF
TGTGCCAGCAAATCGGATAGGTCGGGAAACACCATATATTTT
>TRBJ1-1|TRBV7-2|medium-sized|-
CASSFWGGNYRAFF
TGTGCCAGCAGTTTTTGGGGGGGGAACTACAGAGCTTTCTTT
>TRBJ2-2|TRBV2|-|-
CASSGQGSATGELFF
TGTGCCAGCAGTGGGCAGGGGTCGGCTACCGGGGAGCTGTTTTTT
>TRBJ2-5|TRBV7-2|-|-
CASSLGGLQETQYF
TGTGCCAGCAGCTTAGGTGGCCTCCAAGAGACCCAGTACTTC
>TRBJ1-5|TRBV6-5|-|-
CASYREEGPQHF
TGTGCCAGCTACAGGGAGGAGGGGCCCCAGCATTTT
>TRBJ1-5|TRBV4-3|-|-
CASSQEFNQPQHF
TGCGCCAGCAGCCAAGAATTCAATCAGCCCCAGCATTTT
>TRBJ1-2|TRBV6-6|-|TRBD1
CASRLGTGNYGYTF
TGTGCCAGCCGGCTTGGGACAGGGAACTATGGCTACACCTTC
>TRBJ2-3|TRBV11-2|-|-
CASSLSFPGQRTSTDTQYF
TGTGCCAGCAGCTTAAGCTTTCCGGGGCAGAGAACGAGCACAGATACGCAGTATTTT
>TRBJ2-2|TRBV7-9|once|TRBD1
CASSSTGDTGELFF
TGTGCCAGCAGCTCGACAGGGGACACCGGGGAGCTGTTTTTT
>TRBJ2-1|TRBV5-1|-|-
CASSLGIGNEQFF
TGCGCCAGCAGCTTGGGCATAGGGAATGAGCAGTTCTTC
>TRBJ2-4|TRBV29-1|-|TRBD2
CSVEDNGRNLNIQYF
TGCAGCGTTGAAGATAACGGGAGGAACTTGAACATTCAGTACTTC
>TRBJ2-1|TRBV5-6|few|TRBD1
CASRYYPQGAHNEQFF
TGTGCCAGCCGATATTACCCACAGGGGGCGCATAATGAGCAGTTCTTC
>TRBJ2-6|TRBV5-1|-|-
CASSLFGTVNSGANVLTF
TGCGCCAGCAGTTTGTTTGGGACGGTTAACTCTGGGGCCAACGTCCTGACTTTC
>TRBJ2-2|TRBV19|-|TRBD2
CASRRGAWAGELFF
TGTGCCAGTAGGCGGGGGGCCTGGGCCGGGGAGCTGTTTTTT
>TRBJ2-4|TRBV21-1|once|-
CASSNSGEPLKLAKNIQYF
TGTGCCAGCAGCAACTCGGGGGAACCCTTGAAGCTAGCCAAAAACATTCAGTACTTC
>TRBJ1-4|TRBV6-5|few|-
CASSWGVTNEKLFF
TGTGCCAGCAGTTGGGGAGTAACTAATGAAAAACTGTTTTTT
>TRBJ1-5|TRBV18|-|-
CASSPSRGGGQPQHF
TGTGCCAGCTCACCCTCGAGGGGAGGCGGTCAGCCCCAGCATTTT
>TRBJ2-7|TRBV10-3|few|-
CAIRAQALRGYEQYF
TGTGCCATCAGAGCCCAGGCTTTAAGAGGGTACGAGCAGTACTTC
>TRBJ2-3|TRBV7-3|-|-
CASSLLSDTQYF
TGTGCCAGCAGCTTACTCTCTGATACGCAGTATTTT
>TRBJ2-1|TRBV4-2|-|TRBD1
CASSHPSPPTGLYNEQFF
TGTGCCAGCAGCCACCCATCCCCACCGACAGGGCTCTACAATGAGCAGTTCTTC
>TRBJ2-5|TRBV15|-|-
CATSRDPAQETQYF
TGTGCCACCAGCAGAGACCCAGCACAAGAGACCCAGTACTTC
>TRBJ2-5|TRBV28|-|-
CASSFRGQNQETQYF
TGTGCCAGCAGTTTCCGCGGACAGAACCAAGAGACCCAGTACTTC
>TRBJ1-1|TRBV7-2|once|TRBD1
CASSLRPTGTANTEAFF
TGTGCCAGCAGCTTAAGGCCAACTGGGACAGCGAACACTGAAGCTTTCTTT
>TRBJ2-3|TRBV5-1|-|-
CASSLGGDTQYF
TGCGCCAGCAGCTTGGGGGGAGATACGCAGTATTTT
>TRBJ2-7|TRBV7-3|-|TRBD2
CASSLTGTSHEQYF
TGTGCCAGCAGCTTAACGGGGACTAGCCACGAGCAGTACTTC
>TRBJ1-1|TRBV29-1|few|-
CSVVVWMNTEAFF
TGCAGCGTTGTTGTCTGGATGAACACTGAAGCTTTCTTT
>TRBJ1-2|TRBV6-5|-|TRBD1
CASSLGQSGYTF
TGTGCCAGCAGCCTGGGACAGAGTGGCTACACCTTC
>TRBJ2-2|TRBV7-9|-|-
CASSLKVPIANTGELFF
TGTGCCAGCAGCCTTAAAGTTCCAATCGCGAACACCGGGGAGCTGTTTTTT
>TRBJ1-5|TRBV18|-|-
CASRSEANQPQHF
TGTGCCAGCCGATCGGAAGCGAATCAGCCCCAGCATTTT
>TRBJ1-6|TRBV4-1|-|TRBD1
CASSQGTGNSPLHF
TGCGCCAGCAGCCAAGGGACAGGGAATTCACCCCTCCACTTT
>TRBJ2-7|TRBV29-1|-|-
CSAEKGATGGTSYEQYF
TGCAGCGCCGAAAAGGGGGCGACCGGCGGGACCTCCTACGAGCAGTACTTC
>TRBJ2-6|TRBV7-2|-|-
CASSFAFGANVLTF
TGTGCCAGCAGCTTCGCGTTCGGGGCCAACGTCCTGACTTTC
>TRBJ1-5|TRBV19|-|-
CASSIRGGDQPQHF
TGTGCCAGTAGTATTCGGGGGGGGGATCAGCCCCAGCATTTT
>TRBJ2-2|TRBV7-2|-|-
CASSLSQYTGELFF
TGTGCCAGCAGCTTAAGTCAGTACACCGGGGAGCTGTTTTTT
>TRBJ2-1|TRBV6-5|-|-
CASSLDDNEQFF
TGTGCCAGCAGCCTTGACGACAATGAGCAGTTCTTC
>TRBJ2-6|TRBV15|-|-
CATSGPRAPGVRGANVLTF
TGTGCCACCAGCGGTCCAAGGGCACCGGGGGTGAGGGGGGCCAACGTCCTGACTTTC
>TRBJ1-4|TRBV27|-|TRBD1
CASSLSVGTGGEKLFF
TGTGCCAGCAGTTTATCCGTCGGGACAGGAGGGGAAAAACTGTTTTTT
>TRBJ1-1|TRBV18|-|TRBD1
CASSQGTGSRNTEAFF
TGTGCCAGCTCACAAGGGACAGGGTCCAGGAACACTGAAGCTTTCTTT
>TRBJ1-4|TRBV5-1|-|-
CASRPTTNEKLFF
TGCGCCAGCAGACCAACAACTAATGAAAAACTGTTTTTT